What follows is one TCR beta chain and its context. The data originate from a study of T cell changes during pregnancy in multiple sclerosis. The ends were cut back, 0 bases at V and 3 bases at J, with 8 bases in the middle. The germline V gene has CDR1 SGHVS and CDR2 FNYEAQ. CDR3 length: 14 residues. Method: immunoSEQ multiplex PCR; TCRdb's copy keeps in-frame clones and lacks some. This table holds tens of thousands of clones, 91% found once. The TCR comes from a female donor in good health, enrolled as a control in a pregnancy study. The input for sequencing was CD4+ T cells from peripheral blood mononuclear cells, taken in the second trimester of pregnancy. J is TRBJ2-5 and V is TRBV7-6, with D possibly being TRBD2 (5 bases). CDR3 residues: CASSLAQRKETQYF. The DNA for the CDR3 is TGTGCCAGCAGCTTAGCGCAGCGGAAAGAGACCCAGTACTTC.